Below are 18 T cell receptor beta chains sequenced from a single sample in a study of blood T cells in healthy people across ages. Primed by a sample-barcoded 5' primer and a J-beta primer mix, a second PCR proceeded for about 6 to 12 cycles. Using its own MiXCR run on the 5' RACE reads, TCRdb lists one record per CDR3 protein. The table includes about 1.6 million distinct CDR3 sequences, about 35% detected once. Sequenced sample: blood. These receptors came from a woman in her twenties or thirties in good health.

On this clonotype: This may be a read error: a much more frequent sequence differs by one nucleotide. The chain carries TRBV10-3 and TRBJ2-7, with D possibly matching TRBD2 (5 bases). The germline V gene encodes CDR1 ENHRY and CDR2 SYGVKD. CDR3 length equals 12 residues. CDR3 in DNA: TGTGCCATCAGATTCGAGGGCTACAAGCAGTACTTC. It specifies CAIRFEGYKQYF.

The CDR3, as DNA: TGCAGCGTTGAAGTGAGAGCCCGAAATGGCTACACCTTC. Translation: CSVEVRARNGYTF. The genes are TRBV29-1 and TRBJ1-2; D is undetermined. The CDR3 has 13 amino acids. The ends were cut back, 1 base at V and 6 bases at J, with 12 bases in the middle. The germline V gene has CDR1 SQVTM and CDR2 ANQGSEA.

Of note for this clonotype: A read error may account for a junction end that differs from germline. The V call is TRBV5-1, the J call TRBJ2-5; TRBD2 aligns across 8 bases. The CDR3 consists of 16 residues. Germline CDR1 is SGHRS and CDR2 is YFSETQ. CDR3 sequence (DNA): TGCGCCAGCGGCTTGGTTGGCAGCGGGGGAGAAGAGACCCAGTACTTC. Its protein is CASGLVGSGGEETQYF.

This sequence joins TRBV20-1 and TRBJ2-1; weak D call: TRBD2 (5 bases). Germline CDR1 and CDR2: DFQATT and SNEGSKA (reference sequence). V lost 3 bases and J 7 bases, leaving 7 bases between the germline ends. There are 11 residues in the CDR3. The CDR3 sequence: CSASGKNEQFF. Here the CDR3 DNA reads TGCAGTGCTAGCGGGAAGAATGAGCAGTTCTTC.

The rearrangement links TRBV15 to TRBJ2-5; D not certain. The J call may be wrong; the DNA end is better matched by TRBJ2-7. Per germline, CDR1 LNHNV and CDR2 YYDKDF (reference sequence). The CDR3 totals 15 residues. As DNA, the CDR3 is TGTGCCACCAGCAGACTACCGGTCCCCCAAGGCGAGCAGTACTTC. Translation: CATSRLPVPQGEQYF.

This clonotype was detected a few times. The gene calls are TRBV25-1 and TRBJ1-2; weak D call: TRBD1 (5 bases). The ends were cut back, 4 bases at V and 2 bases at J, with 11 bases in the middle. CDR3 size: 14 residues. Germline CDR1 reads MGHDK; CDR2 reads SYGVNS. CDR3 sequence (DNA): TGTGCCAGCAGTGCCCTTCAGGGAAACTATGGCTACACCTTC. Its protein product is CASSALQGNYGYTF.

The J gene is TRBJ2-3, the V gene TRBV2; no firm D call. This CDR3 comprises 11 residues. The germline V gene encodes CDR1 SNHLY and CDR2 FYNNEI. Deletions cut 10 bases from V and 7 bases from J, with 12 bases between. In nucleotides, the CDR3 is TGTGCCACGGCGGCCACCTATACGCAGTATTTT. Translated: CATAATYTQYF.

The chain uses TRBV18 and TRBJ2-1; D not certain. Per germline, CDR1 KGHSH and CDR2 LQKENI. V gave up 0 bases and J gave up 6 bases, with 9 bases separating them. CDR3 size: 14 residues. CDR3 in DNA: TGTGCCAGCTCACCACCATCTTTACTCAATGAGCAGTTCTTC. This translates into CASSPPSLLNEQFF. Variable domain in full (rest from reference TRBV18 and TRBJ2-1): NAGVMQNPRHLVRRRGQEARLRCSPMKGHSHVYWYRQLPEEGLKFMVYLQKENIIDESGMPKERFSAEFPKEGPSILRIQQVVRGDSAAYFCASSPPSLLNEQFFGPGTRLTVL.

This clonotype was counted only a few times. V usage is TRBV7-2 and J usage is TRBJ2-2; D remains ambiguous. CDR3 length equals 12 residues. V was cut by 2 bases and J by 7 bases, with 5 bases left in between. CDR1 and CDR2 (germline): SGHTA, FQGNSA. CDR3: CASSLMFGELFF. CDR3 coding DNA: TGTGCCAGCAGCTTAATGTTCGGGGAGCTGTTTTTT. The complete variable domain, with remaining parts taken from reference TRBV7-2 and TRBJ2-2, reads GAGVSQSPSNKVTEKGKDVELRCDPISGHTALYWYRQSLGQGLEFLIYFQGNSAPDKSGLPSDRFSAERTGGSVSTLTIQRTQQEDSAVYLCASSLMFGELFFGEGSRLTVL.

The chain combines TRBV14 with TRBJ2-1; 7 bases map to TRBD2. Trimming removed 2 bases from V and 5 bases from J; junction bases left unmatched: 6. Germline V CDR1 and CDR2: SGHDN, FVKESK. There are 15 residues in the CDR3. The CDR3 loop is CASSQLTSRDNEQFF. In nucleotides, the CDR3 is TGTGCCAGCAGCCAATTGACTAGCCGAGACAATGAGCAGTTCTTC.

V and J are TRBV20-1 and TRBJ2-5; either TRBD1 or TRBD2 may fit D (5 bases each). V lost 2 bases and J 7 bases, leaving 20 bases between the germline ends. This CDR3 spans 15 amino acids. The germline CDR1 and CDR2 sequences are DFQATT and SNEGSKA (reference sequence). CDR3 DNA sequence: TGCAGTGCTAGACCGTTTGGGGGTCGCGTGGCGACCCAGTACTTC. It specifies CSARPFGGRVATQYF.

This clonotype was seen more than once but under ten times. The chain uses TRBV9 and TRBJ2-5; D gene uncertain. Germline V gives CDR1 SGDLS, CDR2 YYNGEE. V gave up 4 bases and J gave up 1 base, with 14 bases separating them. The CDR3 is 15 amino acids. The CDR3 DNA reads TGTGCCAGCAGCCTCGAAGGCAGCTCCCAAGAGACCCAGTACTTC. Its translation: CASSLEGSSQETQYF. The full variable domain, with the rest looked up from reference TRBV9 and TRBJ2-5, is DSGVTQTPKHLITATGQRVTLRCSPRSGDLSVYWYQQSLDQGLQFLIQYYNGEERAKGNILERFSAQQFPDLHSELNLSSLELGDSALYFCASSLEGSSQETQYFGPGTRLLVL.

CDR3 protein: CASSSEIAAHNEQFF. The CDR3 bases are TGTGCCAGCAGTTCGGAAATAGCGGCCCACAATGAGCAGTTCTTC. This chain joins TRBV12-3 or TRBV12-4 and TRBJ2-1; D is possibly TRBD2 (6 bases). The CDR3 spans 15 residues. With 4 bases removed from V and 5 bases from J, the gap between germline ends came to 15 bases.

The V call is TRBV6-6, the J call TRBJ2-7; either TRBD1 or TRBD2 may supply D (7 bases each). V lost 5 bases and J lost 1, with 18 bases in between. CDR1 is MNHNY and CDR2 is SVGAGI in the germline V gene (reference sequence). The CDR3 covers 16 residues. CDR3 nucleotides: TGTGCCAGCAGTCCAATGGGAGGGGGCTCTTCCTACGAGCAGTACTTC. This codes for CASSPMGGGSSYEQYF.

This clonotype was counted at least ten times. V usage is TRBV29-1 and J usage is TRBJ2-1; 11 positions agree with TRBD2. The CDR3 has 14 amino acids. CDR1 and CDR2 (germline): SQVTM, ANQGSEA. With V trimmed by 7 bases and J by 5 bases, 7 bases remained unmatched. The CDR3 is CSATTSGANNEQFF. Written as DNA, the CDR3 is TGCAGCGCCACGACTAGCGGGGCTAACAATGAGCAGTTCTTC.

The chain couples TRBV5-1 to TRBJ2-2, with a possible D match to TRBD2 (5 bases). V lost 6 bases and J lost 1, with 13 bases in between. Germline V CDR1 and CDR2: SGHRS, YFSETQ. This CDR3 is 15 amino acids long. The CDR3 nucleotides are TGCGCCAGCACCTCGGGCGGAGGGAACACCGGGGAGCTGTTTTTT. This codes for CASTSGGGNTGELFF.

This clonotype was counted a few times. J is TRBJ2-1 and V is TRBV20-1, with D unresolved. The CDR3 is made up of 13 amino acids. The V and J ends lost 0 bases and 6 bases respectively, with 9 bases between them. Germline-derived CDR1 and CDR2 are DFQATT and SNEGSKA (reference sequence). CDR3 bases: TGCAGTGCTAGAGATGATGGCACCAATGAGCAGTTCTTC. Translation: CSARDDGTNEQFF.

This clonotype occurred a few times. J is TRBJ2-7 and V is TRBV4-1; 7 bases fit TRBD2. Unmatched junction bases numbered 5, after V lost 0 bases and J lost 3 bases. This CDR3 comprises 15 residues. The germline V gene has CDR1 MGHRA and CDR2 YSYEKL. The CDR3 sequence: CASSQDRAGVYEQYF. CDR3 coding DNA: TGCGCCAGCAGCCAAGATCGGGCGGGAGTCTACGAGCAGTACTTC.